This TCR beta chain was identified in a study of CD8 T cells in ankylosing spondylitis (dated by TCRdb to about 2017). In terms of the full investigation: The study set out to find disease-linked TCR variants by profiling T cell receptor beta repertoires in ankylosing spondylitis patients and healthy donors. Peripheral blood samples were taken, and synovial fluid was additionally collected from ankylosing spondylitis patients. In total, the full study cohort was made up of 100 to 140 healthy donors and about two dozen ankylosing spondylitis patients.

This clonotype was recorded many times. The antigen this receptor binds is unknown. Per-nucleotide qualities are absent, and no much larger clonotype sits a single base away. What the work shows at the level of the full study, not this receptor alone: The disease-linked clones had a CD8+ phenotype and were found at relatively low frequencies in peripheral blood. Significant enrichment of the disease-linked clones was reported in matched synovial fluid samples from ankylosing spondylitis patients. Some of the motif variants had been reported before in the synovial fluid and blood of reactive arthritis patients, a finding that suggests common disease-initiation mechanisms. A TCR beta motif of seven or eight highly homologous amino acid variants appeared characteristic of blood from ankylosing spondylitis patients.

Spanning cysteine to phenylalanine, the CDR3 consists of 17 amino acids. Left in the record is the CDR3 DNA by itself, 51 bases read in frame from the first base. Looking up the germline V gene yields CDR1 SGDLS and CDR2 YYNGEE. Trimming accounts for 0 bases at V and 2 bases at J, while the number of junction bases matched to no gene is 7. This sample was sequenced with an Illumina HiSeq 2500. Quantitative 5'-RACE with molecular barcodes was the method used to prepare the TCR beta libraries. Per the original workflow: A new computational method based on a probabilistic model of VDJ rearrangement was used to identify disease-linked TCR variants. TCRdb reprocessed the public reads (quality trimming at Q25 with fastp, clone calling with MiXCR) and kept in-frame beta chains. All rows with the same CDR3 protein become a single entry with the most common DNA and genes. The authors' filters were not applied to this entry. Within this sample are approximately 24,000 distinct CDR3 sequences, with about 2.6% of them counted one time only. The top ten hold about 7.8% of the sample.

The chain couples TRBV9 to TRBJ2-3; 9 central bases correspond to TRBD1. Source material: blood, either unsorted or a sorted T cell fraction (not recorded which). This receptor was obtained from a female donor with ankylosing spondylitis or in good health (not recorded which). The base sequence is TGTGCCAGCAGCGTAGGGACAGGGGCTAAATACACAGATACGCAGTATTTT. Translated, it gives CASSVGTGAKYTDTQYF.